The subject of this entry is one TCR beta chain. The antigen is not known. CDR1 is SGHTA, CDR2 FQGTGA, per germline. The CDR3 spans 15 residues. V was pared by 2 bases and J by 3 bases, with 11 bases between. The data stem from a study of T cell responses to AZD1222 COVID-19 vaccine. General study findings and limits: Baseline seropositivity occurred in only six or seven AZD1222 recipients. Samples come after the peak T cell response, not at day 14. Receipt of two AZD1222 doses was followed by a rise in Spike-specific TCR breadth and depth. It should be noted that donors were predominantly white British and more often female, and clonal diversity was possibly underestimated.

Libraries were prepared by immunoSEQ multiplex PCR; TCRdb keeps only in-frame clonotypes and omits some of them. The sample records 250,000 to 300,000 clones, around 93% being singletons. The sequence derives from an adult who received the AZD1222 COVID-19 vaccine. Sequencing was performed on peripheral blood, taken 28 days after the second AZD1222 dose. The chain combines TRBV7-3 with TRBJ2-1; D unclear. The CDR3, as DNA: TGTGCCAGCAGCTTAGGTAGTGCCTTCTACAATGAGCAGTTCTTC. It translates to CASSLGSAFYNEQFF.